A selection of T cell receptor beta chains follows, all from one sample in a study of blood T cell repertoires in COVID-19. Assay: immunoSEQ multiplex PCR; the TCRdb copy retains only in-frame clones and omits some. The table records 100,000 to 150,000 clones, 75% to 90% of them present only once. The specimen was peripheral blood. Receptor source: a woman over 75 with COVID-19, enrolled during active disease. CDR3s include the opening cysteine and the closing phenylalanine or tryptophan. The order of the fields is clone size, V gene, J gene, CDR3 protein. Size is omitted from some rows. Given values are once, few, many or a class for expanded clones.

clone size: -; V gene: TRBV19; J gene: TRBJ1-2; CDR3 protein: CASSIEKQIGYTF
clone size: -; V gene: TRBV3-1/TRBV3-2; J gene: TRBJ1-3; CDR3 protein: CASSPRQGGSGNTIYF
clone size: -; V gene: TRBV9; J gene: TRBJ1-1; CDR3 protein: CASSAALPGRDTEAFF
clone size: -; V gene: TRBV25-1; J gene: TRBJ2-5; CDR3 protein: CASRTGGLETQYF
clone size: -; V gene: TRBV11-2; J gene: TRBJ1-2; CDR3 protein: CASSSTGKGYTF
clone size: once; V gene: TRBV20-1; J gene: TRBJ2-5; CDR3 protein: CSASGLATKETQYF
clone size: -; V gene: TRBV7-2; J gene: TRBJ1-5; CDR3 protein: CASSLERSTHQPQHF
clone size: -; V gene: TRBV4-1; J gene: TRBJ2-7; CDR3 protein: CASSQVTGTGGNEQYF
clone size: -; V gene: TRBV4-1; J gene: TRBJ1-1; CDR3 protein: CASSQGPGAYTEAFF
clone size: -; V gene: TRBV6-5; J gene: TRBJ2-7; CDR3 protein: CASKEQGDISYEQYF
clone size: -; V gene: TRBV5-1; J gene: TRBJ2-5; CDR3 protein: CASSIGTGANRGETQYF
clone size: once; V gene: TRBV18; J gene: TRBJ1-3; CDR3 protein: CASSRYRDRGSLGIGNTIYF
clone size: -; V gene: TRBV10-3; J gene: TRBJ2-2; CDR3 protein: CAIGTDTGELFF
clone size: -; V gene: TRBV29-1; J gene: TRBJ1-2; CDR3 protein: CSVASRGLSNYGYTF
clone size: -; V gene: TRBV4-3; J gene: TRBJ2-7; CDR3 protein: CASSQTTSGYEQYF
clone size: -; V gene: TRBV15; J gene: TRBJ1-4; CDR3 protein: CATGPQGAYEKLFF
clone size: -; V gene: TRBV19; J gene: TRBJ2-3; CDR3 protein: CASSYTRLSTDTQYF
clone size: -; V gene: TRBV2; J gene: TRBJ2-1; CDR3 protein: CASSHTSGRFGEQFF
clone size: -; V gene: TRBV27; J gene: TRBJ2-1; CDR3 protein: CASSLTSGYNEQFF
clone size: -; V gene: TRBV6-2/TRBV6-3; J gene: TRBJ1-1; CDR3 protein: CASSYGLRTVNTEAFF
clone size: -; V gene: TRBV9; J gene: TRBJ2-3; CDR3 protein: CASSVSSGSQDTQYF
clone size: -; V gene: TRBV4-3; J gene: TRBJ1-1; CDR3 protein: CASSQRQGLISEAFF
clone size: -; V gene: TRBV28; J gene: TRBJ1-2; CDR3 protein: CASSLRTPIYGYTF
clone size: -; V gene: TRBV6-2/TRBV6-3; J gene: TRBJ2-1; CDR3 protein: CASSYSRRESSYNEQFF